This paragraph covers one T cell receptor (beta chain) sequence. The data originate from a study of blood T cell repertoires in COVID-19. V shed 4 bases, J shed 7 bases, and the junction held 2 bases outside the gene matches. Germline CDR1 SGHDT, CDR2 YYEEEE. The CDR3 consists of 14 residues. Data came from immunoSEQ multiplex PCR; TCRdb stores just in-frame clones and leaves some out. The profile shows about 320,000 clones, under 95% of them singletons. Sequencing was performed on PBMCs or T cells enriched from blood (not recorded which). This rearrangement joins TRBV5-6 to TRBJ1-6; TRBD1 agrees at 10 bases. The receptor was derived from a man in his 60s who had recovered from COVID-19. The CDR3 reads CASSQGQGNSPLHF. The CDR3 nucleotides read TGTGCCAGCAGCCAGGGACAGGGGAATTCACCCCTCCACTTT.